A selection of T cell receptor beta chains follows, all from one sample in a study of monozygotic twins with inflammatory bowel disease. TCRdb processed the 5' RACE reads again and assigns one entry to each CDR3 protein, with no DNA. The specimen's table records approximately 400,000 distinct CDR3 sequences. The sample was blood. These TCRs come from a human donor with ulcerative colitis or Crohn's disease, or a healthy co-twin of an affected twin (not recorded which). CDR3s include the opening cysteine and the closing phenylalanine or tryptophan.

v_gene	j_gene	CDR3aa
TRBV29-1	TRBJ1-4	CSAGTGGRGTNEKLFF
TRBV20-1	TRBJ1-2	CSASPRALYGYTF
TRBV12-3/TRBV12-4	TRBJ2-2	CASTLLGGRTGELFF
TRBV7-9	TRBJ1-5	CASSAQGSGNQPQHF
TRBV5-1	TRBJ1-1	CASSWTGGLEAFF
TRBV14	TRBJ2-1	CASSQGWFGGKSYNEQFF
TRBV7-2	TRBJ2-3	CASSLGPSYTDTQYF
TRBV18	TRBJ2-1	CASSQGLAPGNEQFF
TRBV30	TRBJ2-5	CAWTTGVTQYF
TRBV27	TRBJ2-1	CASSPRPSRADEQFF
TRBV7-8	TRBJ2-2	CASSSRGTGELFF
TRBV3-1	TRBJ2-1	CASSHPGASGTGSYNEQFF
TRBV5-4	TRBJ2-5	CASSRGLDTQETQYF
TRBV4-1	TRBJ1-2	CASSPRRTDRGSNYGYTF
TRBV2	TRBJ2-1	CASPDGQASSYNEQFF
TRBV20-1	TRBJ2-3	CSARATSGRGDTQYF
TRBV30	TRBJ1-5	CAWTLTGINQPQHF
TRBV12-3/TRBV12-4	TRBJ2-4	CASTRRDIAKNIQYF
TRBV24-1	TRBJ1-1	CATSDFRQGKQTEAFF
TRBV15	TRBJ2-7	CATSRPLAGVGEQYF
TRBV30	TRBJ2-1	CAWSLGSYNEQFF
TRBV10-3	TRBJ2-3	CAISLAGSPDTQYF
TRBV14	TRBJ2-5	CASSQTGVETQYF
TRBV4-1	TRBJ1-1	CASSQEPTRNGNTEAFF
TRBV5-1	TRBJ2-1	CASRSGGKYNEQFF
TRBV7-6	TRBJ1-5	CASSSRGAGQPQHF